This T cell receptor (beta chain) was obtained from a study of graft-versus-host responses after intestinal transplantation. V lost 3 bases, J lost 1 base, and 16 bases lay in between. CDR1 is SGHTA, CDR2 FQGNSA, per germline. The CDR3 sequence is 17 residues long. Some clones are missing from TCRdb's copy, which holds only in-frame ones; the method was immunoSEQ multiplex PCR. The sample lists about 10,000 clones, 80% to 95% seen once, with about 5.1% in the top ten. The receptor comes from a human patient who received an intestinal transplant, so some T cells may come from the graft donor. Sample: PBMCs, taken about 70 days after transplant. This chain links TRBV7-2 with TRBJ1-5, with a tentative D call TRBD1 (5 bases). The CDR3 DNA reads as TGTGCCAGCAGCTTGGCCTGGGGGGGACGAAGCAATCAGCCCCAGCATTTT. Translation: CASSLAWGGRSNQPQHF.